This T cell receptor beta chain was identified in a study of response to subunit inactivated influenza vaccine. General study findings and limits: The authors put forward the suggestion that each seasonal influenza vaccination may bring in only a limited number of new T cells.

Details on this clonotype: Its antigen is still unknown.

TCRdb analysed the RT-PCR reads with MiXCR anew, one entry per CDR3 protein. Found here are about 570,000 distinct CDR3 sequences, around 11% of them singletons; the top ten hold 10%. The germline V gene has CDR1 MDHEN and CDR2 SYDVKM. V lost 3 bases to trimming and J lost 6 bases; unmatched junction nucleotides: 15. The CDR3 contains 18 residues. This sample comprised PBMCs from blood, obtained on the day of vaccination. The source of this sequence is a man in his forties or fifties who received an inactivated influenza vaccine. The gene calls are TRBV28 and TRBJ2-1, with 9 bases lining up with TRBD1. CDR3 in amino acids: CASSFWDLTGGLSNEQFF. The CDR3 region has the DNA TGTGCCAGCAGTTTTTGGGACCTGACAGGGGGGTTGAGCAATGAGCAGTTCTTC.